This T cell receptor beta chain was identified in a study of metastatic and nonmetastatic thyroid tumors. Across the study: Repertoires of blood and of tissue (tumor or nodule) from malignant and benign thyroid patients were compared.

Original processing methods: To classify distant metastasis in papillary thyroid cancer, a model was built from CDR3 differences across clinicopathological groups. MiXCR re-clonotyped the PCR reads for TCRdb. The V and J calls come from TCRdb's annotation, not from the publication. This table holds tens of thousands of clones, approximately 30% found once. The entire patient cohort was treatment-naive prior to thyroid surgery. Study-wide results and caveats: Benign nodules were reported to have significantly lower TCR beta diversity than malignant thyroid tumors, in blood and tumor.

V was cut by 0 bases and J by 7 bases, with 12 bases left in between. The length of the CDR3 is 15 residues. Germline V lookup: CDR1 KGHDR, CDR2 SFDVKD. This clone was seen ten or more times. Its antigen is as yet unknown. Sequenced sample: blood. The receptor's source is a female donor with papillary thyroid cancer or a benign thyroid nodule (not recorded which). Some clones in this sample may be carry-over from other donors' samples. This chain connects TRBV24-1 to TRBJ2-1, with D possibly matching TRBD1 (6 bases). The CDR3 coding sequence is TGTGCCACCAGTGATTTGTCTGGCAGGGGTAATGAGCAGTTCTTC. Translated, it gives CATSDLSGRGNEQFF.